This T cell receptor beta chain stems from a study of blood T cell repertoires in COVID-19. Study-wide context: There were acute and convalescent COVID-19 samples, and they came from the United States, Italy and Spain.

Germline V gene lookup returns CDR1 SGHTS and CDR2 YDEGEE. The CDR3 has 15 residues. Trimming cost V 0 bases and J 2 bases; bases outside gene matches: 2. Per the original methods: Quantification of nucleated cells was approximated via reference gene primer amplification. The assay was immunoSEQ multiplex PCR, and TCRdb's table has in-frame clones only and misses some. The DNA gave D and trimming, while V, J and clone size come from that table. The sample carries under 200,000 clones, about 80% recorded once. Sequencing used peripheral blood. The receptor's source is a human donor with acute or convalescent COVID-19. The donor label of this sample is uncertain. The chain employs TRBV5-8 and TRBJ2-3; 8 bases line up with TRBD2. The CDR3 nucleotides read TGTGCCAGCAGCTTGGGCGGGGGGTACACAGATACGCAGTATTTT. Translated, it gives CASSLGGGYTDTQYF.